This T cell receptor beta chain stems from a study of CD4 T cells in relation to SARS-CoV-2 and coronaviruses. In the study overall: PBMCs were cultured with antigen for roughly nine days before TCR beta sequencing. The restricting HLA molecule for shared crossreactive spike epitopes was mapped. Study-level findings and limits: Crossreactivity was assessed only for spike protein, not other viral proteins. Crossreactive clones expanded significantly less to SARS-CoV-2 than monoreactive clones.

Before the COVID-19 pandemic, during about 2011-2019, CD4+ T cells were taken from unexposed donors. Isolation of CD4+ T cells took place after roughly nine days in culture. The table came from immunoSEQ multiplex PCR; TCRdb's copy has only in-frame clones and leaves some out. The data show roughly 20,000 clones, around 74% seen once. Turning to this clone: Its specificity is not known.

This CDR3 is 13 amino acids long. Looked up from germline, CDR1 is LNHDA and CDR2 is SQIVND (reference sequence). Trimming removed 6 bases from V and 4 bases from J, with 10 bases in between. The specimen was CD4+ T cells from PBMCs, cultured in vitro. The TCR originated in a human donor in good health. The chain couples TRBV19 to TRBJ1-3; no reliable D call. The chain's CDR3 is CASSPPHGNTIYF. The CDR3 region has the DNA TGTGCCAGTAGCCCCCCCCACGGAAACACCATATATTTT.